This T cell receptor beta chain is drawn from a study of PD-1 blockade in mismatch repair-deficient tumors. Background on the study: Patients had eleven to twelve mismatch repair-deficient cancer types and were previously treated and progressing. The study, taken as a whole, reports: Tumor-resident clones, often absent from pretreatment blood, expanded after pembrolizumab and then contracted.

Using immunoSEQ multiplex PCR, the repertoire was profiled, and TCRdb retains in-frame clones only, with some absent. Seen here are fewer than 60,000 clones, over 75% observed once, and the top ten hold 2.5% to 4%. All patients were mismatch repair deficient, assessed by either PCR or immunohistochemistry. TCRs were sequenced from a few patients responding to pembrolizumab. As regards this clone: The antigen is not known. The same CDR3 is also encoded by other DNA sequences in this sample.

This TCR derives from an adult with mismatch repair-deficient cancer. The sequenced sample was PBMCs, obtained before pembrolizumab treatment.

For the CDR3, the DNA is TGTGCCAGCAGCAAGAGCTCCTACGAGCAGTACTTC. Its protein product is CASSKSSYEQYF. V gene TRBV11-3 combines with J gene TRBJ2-7; D uncertain. CDR1 and CDR2 from the germline V gene are SGHNT and YENEEA. Trimming removed 5 bases from V and 0 bases from J, with 5 bases in between. This CDR3 is 12 amino acids long.